This T cell receptor beta chain was captured in a study of long-term antiretroviral therapy in people with HIV. General study results and limits: HIV repertoires had narrower CDR3 length ranges than controls.

The CDR3 length is 13 residues. V lost 3 bases, J lost 5 bases, and 9 bases lay in between. Germline loops: CDR1 SGDLS, CDR2 YYNGEE. With survey level as its setting, the immunoSEQ assay was v3.0. The method was immunoSEQ multiplex PCR; TCRdb's version includes in-frame clones alone and lacks a portion of them. The sample has about 35,000 clones, roughly four fifths seen once. Worth noting for this clone: Its antigen is as yet unknown.

The sample here was unsorted PBMCs, taken 1 year after starting antiretroviral therapy. The genes are TRBV9 and TRBJ1-3; tentatively, D is TRBD1 (5 bases). This receptor was identified in a man younger than 35 with HIV. This chain's CDR3 is CASSAPDRNTIYF. CDR3 nucleotide sequence: TGTGCCAGCAGCGCCCCGGACAGAAACACCATATATTTT.